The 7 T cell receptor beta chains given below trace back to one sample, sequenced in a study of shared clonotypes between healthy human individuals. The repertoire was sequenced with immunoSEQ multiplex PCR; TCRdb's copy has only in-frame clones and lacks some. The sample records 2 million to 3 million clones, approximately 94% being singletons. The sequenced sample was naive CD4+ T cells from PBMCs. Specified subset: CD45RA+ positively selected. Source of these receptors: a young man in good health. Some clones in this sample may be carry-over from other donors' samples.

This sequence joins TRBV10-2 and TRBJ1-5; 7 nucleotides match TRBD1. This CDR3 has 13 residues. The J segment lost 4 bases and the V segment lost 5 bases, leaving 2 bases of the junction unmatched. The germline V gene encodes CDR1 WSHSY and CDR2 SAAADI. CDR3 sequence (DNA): TGCGCCAGCAGTACAGGGGCTAATCAGCCCCAGCATTTT. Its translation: CASSTGANQPQHF.

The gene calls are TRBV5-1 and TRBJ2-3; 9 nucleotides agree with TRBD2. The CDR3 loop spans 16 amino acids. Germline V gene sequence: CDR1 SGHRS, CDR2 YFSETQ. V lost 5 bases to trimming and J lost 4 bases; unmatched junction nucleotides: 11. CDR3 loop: CASSSNSGGGADTQYF. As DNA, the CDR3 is TGCGCCAGCAGTTCCAATAGCGGGGGAGGGGCAGATACGCAGTATTTT.

CDR3 loop: CASITLPLAVYEQYF. In DNA, the CDR3 is TGTGCCAGCATCACCCTTCCCCTAGCGGTTTACGAGCAGTACTTC. The chain employs TRBV6-1 and TRBJ2-7; 7 nucleotides align to TRBD2. The germline V gene encodes CDR1 MNHNS and CDR2 SASEGT. The CDR3 is made up of 15 amino acids. Trimming cost V 7 bases and J 4 bases; bases outside gene matches: 13.

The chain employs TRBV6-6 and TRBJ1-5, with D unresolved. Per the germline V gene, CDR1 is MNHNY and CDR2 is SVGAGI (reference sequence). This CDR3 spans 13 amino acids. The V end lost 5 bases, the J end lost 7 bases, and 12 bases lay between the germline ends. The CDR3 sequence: CASSPREAQPQHF. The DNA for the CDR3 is TGTGCCAGCAGTCCCCGGGAGGCCCAGCCCCAGCATTTT.

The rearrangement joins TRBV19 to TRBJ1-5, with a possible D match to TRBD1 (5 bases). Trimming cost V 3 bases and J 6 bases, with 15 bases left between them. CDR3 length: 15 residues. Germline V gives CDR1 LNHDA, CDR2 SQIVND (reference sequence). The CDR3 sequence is CASSIVGGGGQPQHF. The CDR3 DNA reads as TGTGCCAGTAGTATCGTTGGGGGGGGTGGTCAGCCCCAGCATTTT.

The DNA for the CDR3 is TGTGCCAGCAGCTCTACTACGACCGAGCAGTACTTC. Its translation is CASSSTTTEQYF. The chain couples TRBV28 to TRBJ2-7; no firm D call. The CDR3 consists of 12 residues. With 6 bases removed from V and 6 bases from J, the gap between germline ends came to 12 bases. From germline, CDR1 is MDHEN and CDR2 SYDVKM. Looking up the rest from reference TRBV28 and TRBJ2-7 gives the full variable domain: DVKVTQSSRYLVKRTGEKVFLECVQDMDHENMFWYRQDPGLGLRLIYFSYDVKMKEKGDIPEGYSVSREKKERFSLILESASTNQTSMYLCASSSTTTEQYFGPGTRLTVT.

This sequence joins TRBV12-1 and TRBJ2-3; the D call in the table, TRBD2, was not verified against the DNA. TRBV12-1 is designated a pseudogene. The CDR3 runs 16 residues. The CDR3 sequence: CASSAGRAGPGDTQYF. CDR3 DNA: TGTGCCAGCAGCGCGGGTCGGGCGGGCCCGGGGGATACGCAGTATTTT.